This T cell receptor (beta chain) was captured by sequencing in a study of T cell responses to AZD1222 COVID-19 vaccine. TCRdb's copy holds only in-frame clones and misses some; the assay was immunoSEQ multiplex PCR. The sample records over 100,000 clones, roughly 90% being singletons. V lost 2 bases and J lost 5; bases outside the gene matches: 5. Germline CDR1 SGDLS, CDR2 YYNGEE. This CDR3 contains 15 residues. The sequencing used peripheral blood, collected on day 0 of AZD1222 vaccination. This TCR came from an adult in good health. V and J are TRBV9 and TRBJ1-5; 9 positions match TRBD1. The DNA for the CDR3 is TGTGCCAGCAGCGTGACAGGGGGATATCATCAGCCCCAGCATTTT. It encodes CASSVTGGYHQPQHF.